This T cell receptor beta chain derives from a study of response to subunit inactivated influenza vaccine. In TCRdb, the RT-PCR reads were re-called with MiXCR into one record per CDR3 protein. Altogether roughly 700,000 distinct CDR3 sequences are present, about 15% being singletons, with the ten largest covering 6% to 7%. CDR1 is SGHRS and CDR2 is YFSETQ in the germline V gene. The V segment lost 4 bases and the J segment 6 bases; nucleotides outside the gene matches: 6. The CDR3 covers 14 residues. Study outcomes and limitations: The authors put forward the suggestion that each seasonal influenza vaccination may bring in only a limited number of new T cells.

A remark on this clonotype: What it recognizes is unknown.

This clonotype was obtained from a man aged 45 to 65 who received an inactivated influenza vaccine. The chain uses TRBV5-1 and TRBJ2-2; 7 bases match TRBD1. This specimen consisted of PBMCs from blood, obtained 14 to 15 days before vaccination. CDR3 sequence reads: CASSLGQSSGELFF. The CDR3 DNA reads as TGCGCCAGCAGCCTGGGACAGTCCTCCGGGGAGCTGTTTTTT.